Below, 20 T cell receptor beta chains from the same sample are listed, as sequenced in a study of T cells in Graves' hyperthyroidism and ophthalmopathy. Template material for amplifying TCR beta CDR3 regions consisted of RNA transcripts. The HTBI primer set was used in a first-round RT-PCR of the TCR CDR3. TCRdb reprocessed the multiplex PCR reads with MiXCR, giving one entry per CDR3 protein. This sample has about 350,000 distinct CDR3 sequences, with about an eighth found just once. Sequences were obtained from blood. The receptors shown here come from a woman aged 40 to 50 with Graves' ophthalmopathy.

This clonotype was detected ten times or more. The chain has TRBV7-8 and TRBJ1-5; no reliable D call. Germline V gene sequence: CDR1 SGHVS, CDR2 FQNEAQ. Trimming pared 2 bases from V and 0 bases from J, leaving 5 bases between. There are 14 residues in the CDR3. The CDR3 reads CASSLQVSNQPQHF. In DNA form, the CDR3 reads TGTGCCAGCAGCTTACAGGTTAGCAATCAGCCCCAGCATTTT.

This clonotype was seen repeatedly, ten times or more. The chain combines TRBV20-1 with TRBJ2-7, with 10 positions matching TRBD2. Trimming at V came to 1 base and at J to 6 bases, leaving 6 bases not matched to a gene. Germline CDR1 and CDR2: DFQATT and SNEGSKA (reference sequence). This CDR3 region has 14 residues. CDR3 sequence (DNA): TGCAGTGCTAGAGCTAGCGGGAGCTTTTTCGAGCAGTACTTC. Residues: CSARASGSFFEQYF.

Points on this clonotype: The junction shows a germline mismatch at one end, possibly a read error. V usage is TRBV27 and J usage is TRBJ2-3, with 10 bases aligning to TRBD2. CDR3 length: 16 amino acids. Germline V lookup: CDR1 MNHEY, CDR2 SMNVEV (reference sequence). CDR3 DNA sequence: TGTGCCAGCAGTCCAAGCGGGAGGGGTAGCACAGATACGCGGTATTTT. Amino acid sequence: CASSPSGRGSTDTRYF.

The CDR3 DNA reads as TGCGCCAGCAGCCCCCGGAGCGGGGAGACCCAGTACTTC. It is translated as CASSPRSGETQYF. The V and J genes are TRBV5-1 and TRBJ2-5; D might be TRBD2 (6 bases). The CDR3 has 13 amino acids. The V end was cut by 4 bases, the J end by 5 bases, with 12 bases between. The germline V gene has CDR1 SGHRS and CDR2 YFSETQ. The complete variable domain, with remaining parts taken from reference TRBV5-1 and TRBJ2-5, reads KAGVTQTPRYLIKTRGQQVTLSCSPISGHRSVSWYQQTPGQGLQFLFEYFSETQRNKGNFPGRFSGRQFSNSRSEMNVSTLELGDSALYLCASSPRSGETQYFGPGTRLLVL.

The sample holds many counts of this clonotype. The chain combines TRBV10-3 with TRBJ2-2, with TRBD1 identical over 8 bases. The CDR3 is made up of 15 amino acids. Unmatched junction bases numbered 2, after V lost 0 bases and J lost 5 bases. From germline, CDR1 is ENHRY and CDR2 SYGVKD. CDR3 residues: CAISESRQGTGELFF. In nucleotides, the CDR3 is TGTGCCATCAGTGAGTCAAGACAGGGGACCGGGGAGCTGTTTTTT.

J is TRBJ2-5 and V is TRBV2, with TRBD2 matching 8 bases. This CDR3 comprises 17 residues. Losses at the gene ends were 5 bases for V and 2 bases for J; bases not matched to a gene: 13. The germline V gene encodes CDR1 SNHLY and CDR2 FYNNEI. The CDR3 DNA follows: TGTGCCAGCAGTTCGGACGGGAGGGGGGGGTTTCAAGAGACCCAGTACTTC. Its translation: CASSSDGRGGFQETQYF.

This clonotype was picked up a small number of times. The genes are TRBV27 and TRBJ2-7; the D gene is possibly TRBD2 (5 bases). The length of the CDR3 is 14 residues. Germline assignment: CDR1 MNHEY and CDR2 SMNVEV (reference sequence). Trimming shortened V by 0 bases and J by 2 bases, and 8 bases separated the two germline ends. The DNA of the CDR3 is TGTGCCAGCAGTTTATCGGCACTAGCCTACGAGCAGTACTTC. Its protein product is CASSLSALAYEQYF.

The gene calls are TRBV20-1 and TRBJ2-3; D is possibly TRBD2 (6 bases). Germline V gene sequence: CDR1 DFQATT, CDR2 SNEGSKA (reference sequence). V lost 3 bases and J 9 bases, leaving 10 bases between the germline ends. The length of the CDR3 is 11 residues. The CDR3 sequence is CSARRGSTQYF. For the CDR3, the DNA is TGCAGTGCTAGGCGGGGTAGCACGCAGTATTTT.

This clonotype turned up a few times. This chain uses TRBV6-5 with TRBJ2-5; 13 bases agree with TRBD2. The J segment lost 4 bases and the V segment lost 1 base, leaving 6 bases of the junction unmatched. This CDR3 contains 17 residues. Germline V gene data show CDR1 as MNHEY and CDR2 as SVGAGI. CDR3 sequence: CASSYFGLAGVGETQYF. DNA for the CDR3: TGTGCCAGCAGTTACTTCGGACTAGCGGGAGTTGGAGAGACCCAGTACTTC.

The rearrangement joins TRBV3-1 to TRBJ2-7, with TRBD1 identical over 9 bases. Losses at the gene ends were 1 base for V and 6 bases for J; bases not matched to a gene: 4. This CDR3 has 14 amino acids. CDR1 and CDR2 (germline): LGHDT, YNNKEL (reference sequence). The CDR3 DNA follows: TGTGCCAGCAGCCAAGCCGGGACAGGGCGCGAGCAGTACTTC. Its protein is CASSQAGTGREQYF.

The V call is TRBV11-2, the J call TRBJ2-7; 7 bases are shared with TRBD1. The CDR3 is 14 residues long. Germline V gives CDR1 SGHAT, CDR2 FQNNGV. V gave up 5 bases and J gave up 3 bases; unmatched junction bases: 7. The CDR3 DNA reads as TGTGCCAGCAGCGTTAGGGACAGTCACTACGAGCAGTACTTC. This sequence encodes CASSVRDSHYEQYF.

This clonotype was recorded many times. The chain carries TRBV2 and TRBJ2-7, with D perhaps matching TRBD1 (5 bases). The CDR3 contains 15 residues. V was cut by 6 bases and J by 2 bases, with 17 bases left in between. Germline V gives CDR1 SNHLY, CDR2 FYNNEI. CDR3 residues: CASSLTGSRPYEQYF. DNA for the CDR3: TGTGCCAGCAGCCTAACAGGTTCTCGACCCTACGAGCAGTACTTC.

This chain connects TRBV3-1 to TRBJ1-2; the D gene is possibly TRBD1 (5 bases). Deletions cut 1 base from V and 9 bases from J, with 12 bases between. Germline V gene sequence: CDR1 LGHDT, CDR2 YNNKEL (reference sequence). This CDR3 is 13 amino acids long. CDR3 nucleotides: TGTGCCAGCAGCCAAGCCACCCAGGGTCGCTACACCTTC. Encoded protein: CASSQATQGRYTF.

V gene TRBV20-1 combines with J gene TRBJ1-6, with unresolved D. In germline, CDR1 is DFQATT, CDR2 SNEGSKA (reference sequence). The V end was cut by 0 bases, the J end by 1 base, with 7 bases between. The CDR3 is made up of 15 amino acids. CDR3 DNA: TGCAGTGCTAGAGATAGGTTATCCTATAATTCACCCCTCCACTTT. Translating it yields CSARDRLSYNSPLHF.

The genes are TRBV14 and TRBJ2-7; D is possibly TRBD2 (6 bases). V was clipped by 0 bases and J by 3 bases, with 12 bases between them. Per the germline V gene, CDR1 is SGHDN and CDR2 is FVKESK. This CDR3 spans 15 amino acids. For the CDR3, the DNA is TGTGCCAGCAGCCAAGAGCGGGAAGTTGGCTACGAGCAGTACTTC. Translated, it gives CASSQEREVGYEQYF.

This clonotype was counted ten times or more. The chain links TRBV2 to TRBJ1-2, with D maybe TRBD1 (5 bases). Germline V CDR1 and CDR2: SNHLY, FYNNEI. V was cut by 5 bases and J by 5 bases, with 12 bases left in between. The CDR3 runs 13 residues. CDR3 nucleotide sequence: TGTGCCAGCAGTCGTGGCTGGACATATGGCTACACCTTC. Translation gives CASSRGWTYGYTF.

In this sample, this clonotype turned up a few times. CDR3 DNA: TGCGCCAGCAGCCAAGACCGACAGGGGGGGTACGAGCAGTACTTC. Encoded protein: CASSQDRQGGYEQYF. This chain links TRBV4-1 with TRBJ2-7; 9 nucleotides match TRBD1. CDR1 MGHRA and CDR2 YSYEKL come from the germline V gene. V shed 0 bases and J 4 bases; nucleotides not matched to a gene: 4. The CDR3 has 15 amino acids.

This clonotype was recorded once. CDR3 bases: TGTGCCAGCAGAATAGCGGGGACCGGGGAGCTGTTTTTT. Translating gives CASRIAGTGELFF. The chain uses TRBV11-3 and TRBJ2-2; TRBD2 aligns across 8 bases. Unmatched junction bases numbered 2, after V lost 6 bases and J lost 5 bases. Germline values: CDR1 SGHNT, CDR2 YENEEA. CDR3 length: 13 amino acids. Combining the CDR3 with reference TRBV11-3 and TRBJ2-2 gives the whole variable domain EAGVVQSPRYKIIEKKQPVAFWCNPISGHNTLYWYLQNLGQGPELLIRYENEEAVDDSQLPKDRFSAERLKGVDSTLKIQPAELGDSAVYLCASRIAGTGELFFGEGSRLTVL.

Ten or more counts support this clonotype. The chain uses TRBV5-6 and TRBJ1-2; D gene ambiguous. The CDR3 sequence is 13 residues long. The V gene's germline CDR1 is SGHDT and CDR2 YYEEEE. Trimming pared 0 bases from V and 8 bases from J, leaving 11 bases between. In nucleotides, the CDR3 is TGTGCCAGCAGCTTGGCTTCGCAGTTAGGCTACACCTTC. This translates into CASSLASQLGYTF.

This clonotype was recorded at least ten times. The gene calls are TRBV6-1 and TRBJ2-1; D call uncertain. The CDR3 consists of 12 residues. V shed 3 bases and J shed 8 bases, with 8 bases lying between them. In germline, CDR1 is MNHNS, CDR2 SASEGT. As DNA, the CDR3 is TGTGCCAGCAGTGACATGGTGGATGAGCAGTTCTTC. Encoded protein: CASSDMVDEQFF.